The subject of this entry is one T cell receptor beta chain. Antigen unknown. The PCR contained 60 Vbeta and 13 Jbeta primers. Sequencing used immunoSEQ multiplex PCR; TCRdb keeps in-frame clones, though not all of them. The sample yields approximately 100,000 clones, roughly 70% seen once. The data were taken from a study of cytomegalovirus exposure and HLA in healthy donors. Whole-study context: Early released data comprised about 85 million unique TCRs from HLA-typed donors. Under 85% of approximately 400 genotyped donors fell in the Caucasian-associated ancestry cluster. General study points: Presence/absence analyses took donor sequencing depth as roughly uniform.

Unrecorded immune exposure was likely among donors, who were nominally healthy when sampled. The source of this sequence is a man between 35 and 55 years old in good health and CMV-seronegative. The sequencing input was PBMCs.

CDR3 DNA: TGTGCCAGCAGCTTAGGACTAGCGGGCACAGATACGCAGTATTTT. Its protein product is CASSLGLAGTDTQYF. This chain links TRBV7-6 with TRBJ2-3, with TRBD2 identical over 9 bases. Germline CDR1 SGHVS, CDR2 FNYEAQ. Trimming cost V 1 base and J 1 base; bases outside gene matches: 0. This CDR3 comprises 15 residues.